This T cell receptor (beta chain) was captured by sequencing in a study of CD8 T cells in ankylosing spondylitis. TCRdb reprocessed the 5' RACE reads with MiXCR, giving one entry per CDR3 protein. The data show around 75,000 distinct CDR3 sequences, about 5.4% seen once. The V and J ends lost 9 bases and 1 base respectively, with 10 bases between them. The CDR3 is 12 residues long. In germline, CDR1 is MDHEN, CDR2 SYDVKM. This clonotype was picked up many times. Its antigen is not known. Study-wide points: A TCR beta motif made of 7 to 9 highly homologous variants seemed typical of ankylosing spondylitis blood.

The V gene is TRBV28, the J gene TRBJ2-7; either TRBD1 or TRBD2 may fit D (5 bases each). Sequencing was carried out using blood, either unsorted or a sorted T cell fraction (not recorded which). The clonotype was recovered from a male donor with ankylosing spondylitis or in good health (not recorded which). Written as DNA, the CDR3 is TGTGCCAGTGGGGACGTGTCCTACGAGCAGTACTTC. It codes for CASGDVSYEQYF.